These T cell receptor beta chains were read from a single sample in a study of breast tumors, draining lymph nodes, adjacent tissues. Via MiXCR, TCRdb re-called the multiplex PCR reads, giving one row per CDR3 protein. The repertoire holds more than 12,000 distinct CDR3 sequences, with roughly 55% as singletons. Sequenced: tumor-adjacent breast tissue. These receptors were taken from a female donor with breast cancer. Some clones in this sample may be carry-over from other donors' samples. Each CDR3 is given with its conserved first and last residue. Each record gives: J gene, clone size, D gene, V gene, CDR3 DNA, CDR3 protein. A D gene is named only where the DNA matches it firmly. A clone size is listed for some rows: how often the clone was seen (once, few, many), or a class if it is expanded.

j_gene: TRBJ2-3; abundance: few; d_gene: -; v_gene: TRBV19; CDR3nt: TGTGCCAGTAGTAGGGCGGGGAGCGCAGATACGCAGTATTTT; CDR3aa: CASSRAGSADTQYF
j_gene: TRBJ1-2; abundance: many; d_gene: -; v_gene: TRBV27; CDR3nt: TGTGCCAGCAGTTTTGCGGGGAAGTCGGGTATTTCTGGCTACACCTTC; CDR3aa: CASSFAGKSGISGYTF
j_gene: TRBJ2-3; abundance: many; d_gene: -; v_gene: TRBV14; CDR3nt: TGTGCCAGCCAGGCGGAGGGCAACACAGATACGCAGTATTTT; CDR3aa: CASQAEGNTDTQYF
j_gene: TRBJ2-5; abundance: few; d_gene: TRBD1; v_gene: TRBV13; CDR3nt: TGTGCCAGCAGCATCGGACAGGGGTTAGGTGAGACCCAGTACTTC; CDR3aa: CASSIGQGLGETQYF
j_gene: TRBJ2-7; abundance: -; d_gene: -; v_gene: TRBV20-1; CDR3nt: TGCAGTGCGCGGGCCCTTAGAGAGCAGTACTTC; CDR3aa: CSARALREQYF
j_gene: TRBJ2-1; abundance: -; d_gene: TRBD2; v_gene: TRBV6-6; CDR3nt: TGTGTCAGCAGTGTCTTCCTCGGCGGGAGTCCCTGCAATGAGCAGTTCTTC; CDR3aa: CVSSVFLGGSPCNEQFF
j_gene: TRBJ2-3; abundance: once; d_gene: -; v_gene: TRBV19; CDR3nt: TGTGCCAGTAGTATAAGGGGTGGTTCCTACGAGCAGTACACAGATACGCAGTATTTT; CDR3aa: CASSIRGGSYEQYTDTQYF
j_gene: TRBJ2-1; abundance: -; d_gene: TRBD2; v_gene: TRBV9; CDR3nt: TGTGCCAGCAGCCCCCGGACTAGCGGTTACAATGAGCAGTTCTTC; CDR3aa: CASSPRTSGYNEQFF
j_gene: TRBJ1-4; abundance: -; d_gene: -; v_gene: TRBV29-1; CDR3nt: TGCAGCGTTGGCAAGGCCCTTAATGAAAAACTGTTTTTT; CDR3aa: CSVGKALNEKLFF
j_gene: TRBJ2-1; abundance: medium-sized; d_gene: -; v_gene: TRBV7-3; CDR3nt: TGTGCCAGCAGCCTGCGGGATGAACTTAACAATGAGCAGTTCTTC; CDR3aa: CASSLRDELNNEQFF
j_gene: TRBJ2-4; abundance: many; d_gene: -; v_gene: TRBV4-1; CDR3nt: TGCGCCAGCAGCCCAGACTTAGCCGGGACAAGAGCCAAAAACATTCAGTACTTC; CDR3aa: CASSPDLAGTRAKNIQYF
j_gene: TRBJ1-1; abundance: many; d_gene: -; v_gene: TRBV2; CDR3nt: TGTGCCAGCACCCTGAACACTGAAGCTTTCTTT; CDR3aa: CASTLNTEAFF
j_gene: TRBJ1-6; abundance: -; d_gene: -; v_gene: TRBV9; CDR3nt: TGTGCCAGCAGCGTAGAACCATATAATTCACCCCTCCACTTT; CDR3aa: CASSVEPYNSPLHF
j_gene: TRBJ1-6; abundance: -; d_gene: -; v_gene: TRBV20-1; CDR3nt: TGCAGTGCCTCGACAGGACCCAATTCACCCCTCCACTTT; CDR3aa: CSASTGPNSPLHF
j_gene: TRBJ1-6; abundance: many; d_gene: TRBD1; v_gene: TRBV6-6; CDR3nt: TGTGCCAGCATCCCGGGACAGGGAAATTCACCCCTCCACTTT; CDR3aa: CASIPGQGNSPLHF
j_gene: TRBJ1-1; abundance: -; d_gene: TRBD1; v_gene: TRBV6-5; CDR3nt: TGTGCCAGCAGTCACAGGGGGGGGATAGAAGCTTTCTTT; CDR3aa: CASSHRGGIEAFF
j_gene: TRBJ2-3; abundance: -; d_gene: -; v_gene: TRBV25-1; CDR3nt: TGTGCCAGCAGTGAAGGGGCGCGCGTCACAGATACGCAGTATTTT; CDR3aa: CASSEGARVTDTQYF
j_gene: TRBJ2-7; abundance: -; d_gene: -; v_gene: TRBV20-1; CDR3nt: TGCAGTGCCCCTACCAACACTTACGAGCAGTACTTC; CDR3aa: CSAPTNTYEQYF